This T cell receptor beta chain was retrieved from a study of blood T cell repertoires in COVID-19. Background on the study: The cDNA or gDNA used as material had been derived from T cells, B-cell-depleted T cells, or PBMCs.

The CDR3 has 14 residues. Trimming took 7 bases from V and 5 from J; bases not matched to a gene: 7. Germline loops: CDR1 MNHEY, CDR2 SMNVEV (reference sequence). Original methodology: By means of reference gene primer amplification, nucleated cell counts were estimated. TCRdb's table, derived via immunoSEQ multiplex PCR, lists solely in-frame clones and lacks some. V and J calls and clone size are those listed in that table; D and trimming were worked out from the DNA. The repertoire holds 130,000 to 150,000 clones, with roughly 86% as singletons. This TCR came from a woman between 45 and 60 years old with acute or convalescent COVID-19. The gene calls are TRBV27 and TRBJ2-2; 7 positions match TRBD1. Sequencing was performed on peripheral blood. The CDR3 sequence is CASIVTGLTGELFF. CDR3 nucleotides: TGTGCCAGCATTGTGACAGGGTTGACCGGGGAGCTGTTTTTT.